This TCR beta chain emerged from a study of blood T cell repertoires in COVID-19. Overall study context: The origin of the acute and convalescent COVID-19 samples was the United States, Italy and Spain. In each case, the material was cDNA or gDNA derived from T cells, B-cell-depleted T cells, or PBMCs.

Per the authors' pipeline: Amplification of reference gene primers provided the estimated nucleated cell counts. Profiled with immunoSEQ multiplex PCR; TCRdb holds only in-frame clones, not every one. V, J and clone size derive from that table, while D and trimming were established from the DNA sequence. This sample has around 470,000 clones, with approximately 92% found just once. The Seattle patients joined while their infection was active and were tracked longitudinally afterward. The CDR3 runs 14 residues. The V and J ends lost 4 bases and 1 base respectively, with 11 bases between them. Germline values: CDR1 SGHNT, CDR2 YYREEE (reference sequence).

The chain is built from TRBV5-4 and TRBJ1-1; D is ambiguous. The sequenced sample consisted of peripheral blood. The source is a man between 18 and 35 years old with COVID-19, enrolled during active disease. CDR3 region: CASSEDGKNTEAFF. The CDR3 DNA follows: TGTGCCAGCAGCGAAGACGGGAAGAACACTGAAGCTTTCTTT.